This T cell receptor (beta chain) is from a study of cytomegalovirus exposure and HLA in healthy donors. Study details: Of the donors genotyped, several hundred in all, about 80% fell in the Caucasian-associated ancestry cluster. Study-level points and caveats: In vitro work confirmed that three CMV-associated chains recognize CMV antigens. Further analysis was carried out later, and it showed several of the most significant clusters appearing linked to common viral pathogens.

V lost 4 bases and J lost 5; bases outside the gene matches: 6. Germline assignment: CDR1 SGHRS and CDR2 YFSETQ. This CDR3 has 14 amino acids. Turning to this clone: What it binds is unknown.

It was with 60 Vbeta and 13 Jbeta primers that the PCR ran. Sequencing used immunoSEQ multiplex PCR; TCRdb keeps in-frame clones, though not all of them. The sample holds 150,000 to 200,000 clones; about 80% are singletons and the top ten take roughly 2%. The J gene is TRBJ2-1, the V gene TRBV5-1; TRBD1 matches at 7 bases. The receptor's source is a female donor in good health and CMV-seronegative. The sample comprised PBMCs. CDR3 residues: CASSLTTGDNEQFF. The CDR3 bases are TGCGCCAGCAGCCTCACTACAGGGGACAATGAGCAGTTCTTC.